These 2 T cell receptor beta chains originate from one sample sequenced in a study of Graves' ophthalmopathy and Graves' hyperthyroidism. RNA transcripts served as template for amplifying TCR beta CDR3 sequences. First-round RT-PCR used HTBI primers; second-round multiplex PCR followed. TCRdb recomputed calls from the multiplex PCR reads with MiXCR, one row per CDR3 protein. The table includes 450,000 or so distinct CDR3 sequences, around 14% detected once. Sequencing was done on a sample of blood. Receptors were obtained from a young woman with Graves' ophthalmopathy.

This clonotype was counted ten times or more. V and J are TRBV19 and TRBJ1-1; possible D gene TRBD1, 5 bases. The germline CDR1 and CDR2 sequences are LNHDA and SQIVND (reference sequence). The CDR3 runs to 15 residues. The V end was cut by 5 bases, the J end by 0 bases, with 13 bases between. The CDR3 spells CASSLPGLMNTEAFF. CDR3 bases: TGTGCCAGTAGTCTCCCGGGACTCATGAACACTGAAGCTTTCTTT.

The chain uses TRBV13 and TRBJ2-2; D is undetermined. Germline V CDR1 and CDR2: PRHDT, FYEKMQ (reference sequence). The CDR3 is 15 residues long. V was clipped by 2 bases and J by 3 bases, with 10 bases between them. CDR3 DNA: TGTGCCAGCAGCTTATGGGCTATGGACACCGGGGAGCTGTTTTTT. As protein: CASSLWAMDTGELFF.